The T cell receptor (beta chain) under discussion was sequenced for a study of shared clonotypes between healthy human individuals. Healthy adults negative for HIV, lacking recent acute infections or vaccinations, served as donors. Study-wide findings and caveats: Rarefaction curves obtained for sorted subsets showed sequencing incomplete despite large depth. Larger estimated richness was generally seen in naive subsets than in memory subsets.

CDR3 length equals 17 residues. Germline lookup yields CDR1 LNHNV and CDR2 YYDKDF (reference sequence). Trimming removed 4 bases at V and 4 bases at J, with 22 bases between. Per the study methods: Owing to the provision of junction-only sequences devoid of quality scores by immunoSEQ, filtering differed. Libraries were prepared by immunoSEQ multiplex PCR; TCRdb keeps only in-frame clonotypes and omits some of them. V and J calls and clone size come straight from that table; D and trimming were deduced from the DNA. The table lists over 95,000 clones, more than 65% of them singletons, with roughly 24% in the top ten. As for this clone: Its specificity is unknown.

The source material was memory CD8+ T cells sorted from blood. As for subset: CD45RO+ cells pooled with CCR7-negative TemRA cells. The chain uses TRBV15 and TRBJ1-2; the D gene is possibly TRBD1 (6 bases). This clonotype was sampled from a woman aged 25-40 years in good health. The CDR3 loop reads CATSTCTGCGKTYGYTF. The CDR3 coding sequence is TGTGCCACCAGCACATGCACAGGGTGTGGAAAGACCTATGGCTACACCTTC.